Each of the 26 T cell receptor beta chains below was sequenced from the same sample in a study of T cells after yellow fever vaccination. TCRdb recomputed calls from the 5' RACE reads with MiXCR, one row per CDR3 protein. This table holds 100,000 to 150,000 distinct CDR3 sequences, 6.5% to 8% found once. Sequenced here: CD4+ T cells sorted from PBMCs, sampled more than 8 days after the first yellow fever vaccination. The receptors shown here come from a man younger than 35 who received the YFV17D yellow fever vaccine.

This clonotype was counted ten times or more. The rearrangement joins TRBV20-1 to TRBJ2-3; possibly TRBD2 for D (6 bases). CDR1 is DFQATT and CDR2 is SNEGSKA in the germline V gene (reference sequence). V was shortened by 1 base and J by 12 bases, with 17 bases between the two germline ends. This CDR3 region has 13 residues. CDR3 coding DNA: TGCAGTGCTAGAGGCTCGGGACTCCCTCTCCAGTATTTT. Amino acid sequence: CSARGSGLPLQYF.

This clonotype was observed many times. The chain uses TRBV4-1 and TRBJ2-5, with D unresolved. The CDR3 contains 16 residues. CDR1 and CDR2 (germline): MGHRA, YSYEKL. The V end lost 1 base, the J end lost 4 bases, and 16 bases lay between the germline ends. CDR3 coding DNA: TGCGCCAGCAGCCAAGTAGGTGGTCTGGTCCCAGAGACCCAGTACTTC. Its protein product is CASSQVGGLVPETQYF.

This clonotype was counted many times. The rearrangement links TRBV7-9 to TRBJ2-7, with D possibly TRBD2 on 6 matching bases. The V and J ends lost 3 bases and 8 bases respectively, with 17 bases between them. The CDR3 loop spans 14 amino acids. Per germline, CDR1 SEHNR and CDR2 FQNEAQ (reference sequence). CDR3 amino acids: CASSFNGAEGKQYV. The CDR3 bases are TGTGCCAGCAGCTTCAATGGCGCGGAGGGCAAGCAGTACGTC.

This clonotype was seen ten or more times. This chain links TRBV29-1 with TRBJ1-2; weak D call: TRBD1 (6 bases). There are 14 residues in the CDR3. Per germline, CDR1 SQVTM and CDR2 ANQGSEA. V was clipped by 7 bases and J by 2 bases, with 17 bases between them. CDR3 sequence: CSAQLDSVNYGYTF. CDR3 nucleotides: TGCAGCGCTCAACTGGACAGTGTAAACTATGGCTACACCTTC.

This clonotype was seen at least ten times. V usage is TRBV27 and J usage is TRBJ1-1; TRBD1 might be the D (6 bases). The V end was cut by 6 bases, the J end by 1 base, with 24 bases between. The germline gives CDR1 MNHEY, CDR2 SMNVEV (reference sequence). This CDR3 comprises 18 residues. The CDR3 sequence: CASRSSRWSRGGNTEAFF. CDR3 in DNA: TGTGCCAGCAGATCTTCACGCTGGAGCAGGGGAGGGAACACTGAAGCTTTCTTT.

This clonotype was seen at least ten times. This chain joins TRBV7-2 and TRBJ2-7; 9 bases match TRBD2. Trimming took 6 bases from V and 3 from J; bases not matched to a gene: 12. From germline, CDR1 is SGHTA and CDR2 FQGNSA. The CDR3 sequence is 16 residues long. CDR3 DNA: TGTGCCAGCAGACTTAGCGGGGGTGATATCTTCTACGAGCAGTACTTC. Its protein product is CASRLSGGDIFYEQYF.

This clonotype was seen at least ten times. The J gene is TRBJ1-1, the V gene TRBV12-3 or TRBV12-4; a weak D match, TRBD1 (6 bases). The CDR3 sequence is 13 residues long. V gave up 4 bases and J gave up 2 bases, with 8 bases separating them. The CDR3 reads CASSYRDNTEAFF. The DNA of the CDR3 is TGTGCCAGCAGTTACAGGGATAACACTGAAGCTTTCTTT.

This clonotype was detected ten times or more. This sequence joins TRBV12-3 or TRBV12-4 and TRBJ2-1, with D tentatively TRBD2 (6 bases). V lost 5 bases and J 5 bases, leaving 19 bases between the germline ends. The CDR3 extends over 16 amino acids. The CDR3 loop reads CASSKRWGVQDNEQFF. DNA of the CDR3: TGTGCCAGCAGTAAAAGATGGGGGGTTCAGGACAATGAGCAGTTCTTC.

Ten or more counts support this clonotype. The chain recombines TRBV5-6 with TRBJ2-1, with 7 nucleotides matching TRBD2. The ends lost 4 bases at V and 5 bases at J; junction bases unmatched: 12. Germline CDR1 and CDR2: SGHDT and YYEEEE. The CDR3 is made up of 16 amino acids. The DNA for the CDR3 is TGTGCCAGCAGCCGGGGTTGGGGGGGAACCAACAATGAGCAGTTCTTC. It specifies CASSRGWGGTNNEQFF.

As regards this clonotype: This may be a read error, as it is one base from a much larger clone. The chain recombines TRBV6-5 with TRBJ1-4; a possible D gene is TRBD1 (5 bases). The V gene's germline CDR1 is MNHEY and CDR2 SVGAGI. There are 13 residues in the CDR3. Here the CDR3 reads CDSSTGWGEKLFF. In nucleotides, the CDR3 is TGTGACAGCAGTACTGGGTGGGGCGAAAAACTGTTTTTT.

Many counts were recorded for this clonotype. CDR3 DNA: TGTGCCAGCAGCCGCAGGGGAACCACCGGGGAGCTGTTTTTT. As protein: CASSRRGTTGELFF. The rearrangement joins TRBV12-3 or TRBV12-4 to TRBJ2-2; possibly TRBD1 for D (6 bases). V dropped 6 bases and J dropped 4 bases, with 12 bases sitting between them. The CDR3 is made up of 14 amino acids.

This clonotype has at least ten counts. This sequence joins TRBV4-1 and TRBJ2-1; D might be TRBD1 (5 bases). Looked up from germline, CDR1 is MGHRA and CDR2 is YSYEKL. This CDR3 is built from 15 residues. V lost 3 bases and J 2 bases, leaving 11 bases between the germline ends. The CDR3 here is CASSQAGKTYNEQFF. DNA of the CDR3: TGCGCCAGCAGCCAGGCAGGGAAAACCTACAATGAGCAGTTCTTC.

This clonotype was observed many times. In DNA form, the CDR3 reads TGTGCCAGCAGTGATCCGGGACACAAGGGGGTAAATGAGCAGTTCTTC. Residues: CASSDPGHKGVNEQFF. This chain links TRBV6-1 with TRBJ2-1, with D maybe TRBD1 (6 bases). Trimming shortened V by 3 bases and J by 7 bases, and 19 bases separated the two germline ends. CDR1 is MNHNS, CDR2 SASEGT, per germline. The CDR3 is 16 amino acids.

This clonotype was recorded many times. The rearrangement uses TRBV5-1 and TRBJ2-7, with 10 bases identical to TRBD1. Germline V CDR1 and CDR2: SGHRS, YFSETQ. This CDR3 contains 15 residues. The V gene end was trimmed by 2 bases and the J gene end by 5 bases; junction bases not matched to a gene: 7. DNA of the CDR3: TGCGCCAGCAGCTTAGGGACAGGGGAAGATCACGAGCAGTACTTC. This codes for CASSLGTGEDHEQYF.

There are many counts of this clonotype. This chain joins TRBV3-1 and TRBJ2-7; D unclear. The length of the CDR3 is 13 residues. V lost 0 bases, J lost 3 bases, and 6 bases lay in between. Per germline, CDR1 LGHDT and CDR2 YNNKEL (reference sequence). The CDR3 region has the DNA TGTGCCAGCAGCCAAGACGGAGACTACGAGCAGTACGTC. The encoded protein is CASSQDGDYEQYV.

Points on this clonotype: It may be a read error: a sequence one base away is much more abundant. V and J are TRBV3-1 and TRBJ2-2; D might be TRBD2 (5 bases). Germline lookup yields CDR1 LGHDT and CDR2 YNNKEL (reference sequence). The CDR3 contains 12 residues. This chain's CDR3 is CASSLVPGKLFF. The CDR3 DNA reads TGTGCCAGCAGCCTTGTTCCCGGGAAGCTGTTTTTT. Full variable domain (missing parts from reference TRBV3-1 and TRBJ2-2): DTAVSQTPKYLVTQMGNDKSIKCEQNLGHDTMYWYKQDSKKFLKIMFSYNNKELIINETVPNRFSPKSPDKAHLNLHINSLELGDSAVYFCASSLVPGKLFFGEGSRLTVL.

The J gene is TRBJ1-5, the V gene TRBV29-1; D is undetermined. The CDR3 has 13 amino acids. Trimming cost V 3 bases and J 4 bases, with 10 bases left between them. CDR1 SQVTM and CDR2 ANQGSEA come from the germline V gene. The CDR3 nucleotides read TGCAGCGTTGAGGCCGGGTTGAATCAGCCCCAGCATTTT. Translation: CSVEAGLNQPQHF.

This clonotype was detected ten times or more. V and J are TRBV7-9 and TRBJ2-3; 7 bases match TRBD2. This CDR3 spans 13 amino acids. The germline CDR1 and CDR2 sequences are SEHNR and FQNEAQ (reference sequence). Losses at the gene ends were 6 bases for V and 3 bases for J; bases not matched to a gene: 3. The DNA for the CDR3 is TGTGCCAGCAGAGGTAGCGGGACAGATACGCAGTATTTT. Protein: CASRGSGTDTQYF.

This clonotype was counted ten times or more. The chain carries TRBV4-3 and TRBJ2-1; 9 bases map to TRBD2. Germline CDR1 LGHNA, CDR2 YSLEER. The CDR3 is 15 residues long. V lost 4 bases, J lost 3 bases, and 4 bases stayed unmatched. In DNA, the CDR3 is TGCGCCAGCAGCCGAGCGGGGGGACTCTACAATGAGCAGTTCTTC. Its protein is CASSRAGGLYNEQFF.

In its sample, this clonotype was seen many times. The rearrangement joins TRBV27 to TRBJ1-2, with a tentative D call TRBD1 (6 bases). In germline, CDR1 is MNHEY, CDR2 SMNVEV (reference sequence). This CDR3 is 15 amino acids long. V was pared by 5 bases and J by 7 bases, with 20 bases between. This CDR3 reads CASSPIEQGRGGYTF. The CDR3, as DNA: TGTGCCAGCAGTCCCATTGAACAGGGTCGGGGTGGCTACACCTTC.

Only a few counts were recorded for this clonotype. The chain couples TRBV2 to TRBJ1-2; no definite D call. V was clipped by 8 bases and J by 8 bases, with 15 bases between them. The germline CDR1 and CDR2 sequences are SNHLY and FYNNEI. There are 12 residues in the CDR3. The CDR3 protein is CASEGGPTGYTF. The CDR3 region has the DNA TGTGCCAGCGAGGGCGGCCCAACCGGCTACACCTTC.

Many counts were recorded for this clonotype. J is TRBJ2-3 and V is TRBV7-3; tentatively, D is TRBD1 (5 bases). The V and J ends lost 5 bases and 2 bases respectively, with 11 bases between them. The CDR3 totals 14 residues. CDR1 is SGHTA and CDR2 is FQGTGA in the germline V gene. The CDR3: CASSPDIHTDTQYF. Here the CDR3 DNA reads TGTGCCAGCAGCCCGGACATACACACAGATACGCAGTATTTT. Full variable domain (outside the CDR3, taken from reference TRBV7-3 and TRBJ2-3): GAGVSQTPSNKVTEKGKYVELRCDPISGHTALYWYRQSLGQGPEFLIYFQGTGAADDSGLPNDRFFAVRPEGSVSTLKIQRTERGDSAVYLCASSPDIHTDTQYFGPGTRLTVL.

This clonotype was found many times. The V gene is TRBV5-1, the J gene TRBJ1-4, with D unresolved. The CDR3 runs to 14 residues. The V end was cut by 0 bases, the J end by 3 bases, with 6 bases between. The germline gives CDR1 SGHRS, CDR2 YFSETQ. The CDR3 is CASSLAWANEKLFF. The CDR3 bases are TGCGCCAGCAGCTTGGCCTGGGCTAATGAAAAACTGTTTTTT.

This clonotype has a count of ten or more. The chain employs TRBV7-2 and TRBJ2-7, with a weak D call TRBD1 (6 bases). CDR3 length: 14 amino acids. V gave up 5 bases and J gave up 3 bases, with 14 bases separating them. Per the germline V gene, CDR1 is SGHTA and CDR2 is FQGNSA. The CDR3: CASSPGDTYYEQYF. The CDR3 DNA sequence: TGTGCCAGCAGCCCCGGGGACACCTACTACGAGCAGTACTTC. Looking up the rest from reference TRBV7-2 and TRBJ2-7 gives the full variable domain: GAGVSQSPSNKVTEKGKDVELRCDPISGHTALYWYRQSLGQGLEFLIYFQGNSAPDKSGLPSDRFSAERTGGSVSTLTIQRTQQEDSAVYLCASSPGDTYYEQYFGPGTRLTVT.

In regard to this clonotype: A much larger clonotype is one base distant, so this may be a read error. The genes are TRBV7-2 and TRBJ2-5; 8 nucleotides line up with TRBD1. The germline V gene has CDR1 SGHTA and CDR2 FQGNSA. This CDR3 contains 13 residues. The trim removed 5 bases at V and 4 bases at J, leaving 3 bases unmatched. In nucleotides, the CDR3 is TGTGCCAGCAGCCCGGGACAGGCAGAGACCCAGTACTTC. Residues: CASSPGQAETQYF.

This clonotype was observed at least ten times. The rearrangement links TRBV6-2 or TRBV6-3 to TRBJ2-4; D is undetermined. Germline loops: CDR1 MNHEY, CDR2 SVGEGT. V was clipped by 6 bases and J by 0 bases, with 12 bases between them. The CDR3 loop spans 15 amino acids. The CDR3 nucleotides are TGTGCCAGCAGCCCTGACCCCTCAGCCAAAAACATTCAGTACTTC. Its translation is CASSPDPSAKNIQYF.